This T cell receptor (beta chain) comes out of a study of blood T cell repertoires in COVID-19. Study-level background: Spain, Italy and the United States supplied samples that represented acute and convalescent COVID-19. Nucleic acid was either cDNA or gDNA, and it came from T cells, B-cell-depleted T cells, or PBMCs.

How the authors handled the data: How many nucleated cells were present was estimated from reference gene primer amplification. Generated by immunoSEQ multiplex PCR, the TCRdb table keeps only in-frame clones and is missing some. V and J calls and clone size come straight from that table; D and trimming were deduced from the DNA. Here the sample spans 180,000 or so clones, under 85% being singletons. Sequencing was performed on peripheral blood. The sequence was obtained from a woman of 80 years or more with acute or convalescent COVID-19.

CDR3: CASSLGDRSYEQYF. DNA of the CDR3: TGTGCCAGCAGCTTAGGGGACAGATCCTACGAGCAGTACTTC. This chain uses TRBV11-3 with TRBJ2-7, with TRBD1 matching 7 bases. CDR1 is SGHNT, CDR2 YENEEA, per germline. J was trimmed by 1 base and V by 1 base; bases with no gene match: 1. This CDR3 is built from 14 residues.